The 9 T cell receptor beta chains reported below all come from one sample, sequenced in a study of tumor-infiltrating lymphocytes in oesophageal squamous cell carcinoma (dated by TCRdb to 2016 to 2017). Libraries were built with PCR. For sequencing, an Illumina HiSeq 2000 was employed. TCRdb took the public reads, trimmed them with fastp at Q25, ran MiXCR for clone calling and kept in-frame beta chains. Here each entry gathers all rows of one CDR3 protein and keeps the most common genes and DNA. The table for this sample lists some 12,000 distinct CDR3 sequences; 50% to 65% of them were counted only once. The ten largest clonotypes hold approximately 25% of the sample. The sequenced material came from esophageal tumor tissue. These receptors all come from a male donor with esophageal squamous cell carcinoma.

The V and J genes are TRBV2 and TRBJ2-6; tentative D call: TRBD2 (6 bases). The J call may be faulty, since TRBJ2-7 better matches the DNA end. CDR1 SNHLY and CDR2 FYNNEI come from the germline V gene. CDR3 length: 14 amino acids. CDR3 sequence reads: CASRLEGYSYEQYF. CDR3 in DNA: TGTGCCAGCAGGCTGGAGGGTTATTCCTACGAGCAGTACTTC.

The chain couples TRBV2 to TRBJ2-7, with D maybe TRBD1 (5 bases). V lost 7 bases, J lost 2 bases, and 12 bases lay in between. Germline CDR1 and CDR2: SNHLY and FYNNEI. The CDR3 contains 13 residues. This CDR3 reads CASNQGWPYEQYF. The CDR3 nucleotides read TGTGCCAGCAACCAGGGATGGCCCTACGAGCAGTACTTC. The full variable domain, completed using reference TRBV2 and TRBJ2-7, is EPEVTQTPSHQVTQMGQEVILRCVPISNHLYFYWYRQILGQKVEFLVSFYNNEISEKSEIFDDQFSVERPDGSNFTLKIRSTKLEDSAMYFCASNQGWPYEQYFGPGTRLTVT.

CDR3 nucleotide sequence: TGTGCCAGCAGTCTTAGCGGGAGCCCCTACAATGAGCAGTTCTTC. Its translation: CASSLSGSPYNEQFF. This sequence joins TRBV27 and TRBJ2-1; 9 bases map to TRBD2. With 5 bases clipped from V and 2 bases from J, the junction kept 4 bases outside the gene matches. Germline CDR1 is MNHEY and CDR2 is SMNVEV (reference sequence). The CDR3 is made up of 15 amino acids.

Judged by abundance, this clonotype is medium-sized (0.01 to 0.1%). The chain combines TRBV11-3 with TRBJ2-3; unclear D gene. Germline V CDR1 and CDR2: SGHNT, YENEEA. V lost 4 bases and J lost 0, with 14 bases in between. The CDR3 consists of 16 residues. CDR3 in amino acids: CASSSSPTASTDTQYF. CDR3 bases: TGTGCCAGCAGCTCCTCCCCGACTGCGAGCACAGATACGCAGTATTTT. Supplemented by reference TRBV11-3 and TRBJ2-3, the full variable domain reads EAGVVQSPRYKIIEKKQPVAFWCNPISGHNTLYWYLQNLGQGPELLIRYENEEAVDDSQLPKDRFSAERLKGVDSTLKIQPAELGDSAVYLCASSSSPTASTDTQYFGPGTRLTVL.

The CDR3: CASSRSREETQYF. In nucleotides, the CDR3 is TGTGCCAGCAGCCGGAGCCGGGAAGAGACCCAGTACTTC. V and J are TRBV7-2 and TRBJ2-5; D gene ambiguous. The CDR3 covers 13 residues. V was clipped by 5 bases and J by 3 bases, with 10 bases between them. Germline V gene data show CDR1 as SGHTA and CDR2 as FQGNSA.

The V call is TRBV7-8, the J call TRBJ2-1; D may be TRBD2 (6 bases). CDR1 and CDR2 from the germline V gene are SGHVS and FQNEAQ. V was shortened by 0 bases and J by 0 bases, with 12 bases between the two germline ends. The CDR3 contains 17 residues. CDR3 nucleotides: TGTGCCAGCAGCTTAGCGACTAGTACCGTCTCCTACAATGAGCAGTTCTTC. It codes for CASSLATSTVSYNEQFF. The full variable domain, rest sourced from reference TRBV7-8 and TRBJ2-1, is GAGVSQSPRYKVAKRGQDVALRCDPISGHVSLFWYQQALGQGPEFLTYFQNEAQLDKSGLPSDRFFAERPEGSVSTLKIQRTQQEDSAVYLCASSLATSTVSYNEQFFGPGTRLTVL.

There are a few counts of this clonotype. Relative to the germline gene, one junction end is altered; a read error may explain this. The J gene is TRBJ2-7, the V gene TRBV27; perhaps TRBD1 as D (5 bases). Germline assignment: CDR1 MNHEY and CDR2 SMNVEV (reference sequence). The CDR3 has 14 residues. The CDR3 region is CTSSLKGQDNEQYF. As DNA, the CDR3 is TGTACCAGCAGTTTAAAGGGGCAGGACAATGAGCAGTACTTC.

The CDR3 bases are TGTGCCAGCAGCCTAAGCGGGAGGTATAAGGATGAGCAGTTCTTC. Its translation is CASSLSGRYKDEQFF. The rearrangement links TRBV7-3 to TRBJ2-1, with 9 bases fitting TRBD2. Germline V gives CDR1 SGHTA, CDR2 FQGTGA. The CDR3 contains 15 residues. J was trimmed by 8 bases and V by 5 bases; bases with no gene match: 10.

J is TRBJ2-5 and V is TRBV11-2; possibly TRBD2 for D (6 bases). The end of the DNA is better explained by TRBJ2-1, so the J call may be wrong. Germline CDR1 SGHAT, CDR2 FQNNGV. The CDR3 is made up of 15 amino acids. For the CDR3, the DNA is TGTGCCAGCAGCTTAGTTCCTAGCGTCTACAATGAGCAGTTCTTC. Its protein product is CASSLVPSVYNEQFF.